Following are 29 T cell receptor beta chains from one sample sequenced in a study of cytomegalovirus exposure and HLA in healthy donors. PCR was performed using 60 Vbeta and 13 Jbeta primers. Here immunoSEQ multiplex PCR was the method, and the copy in TCRdb shows in-frame clones only, minus some. This table has about 170,000 clones, 82% appearing once. Sequencing used PBMCs. These receptors came from a girl between 10 and 17 years old in good health and CMV-seropositive.

The chain joins TRBV29-1 to TRBJ2-7; 11 bases fit TRBD1. CDR3 length: 14 amino acids. Trimming removed 3 bases from V and 3 bases from J; junction bases left unmatched: 4. CDR1 is SQVTM and CDR2 is ANQGSEA in the germline V gene. CDR3 bases: TGCAGCGTTGATAAGGGGACAGGGGGCTACGAGCAGTACTTC. It yields the protein CSVDKGTGGYEQYF.

The J gene is TRBJ2-5, the V gene TRBV7-6; 10 bases match TRBD1. The CDR3 has 18 residues. Germline V gene lookup returns CDR1 SGHVS and CDR2 FNYEAQ. The junction had 16 bases not matched to a gene; V was cut back by 5 bases and J by 4 bases. The CDR3 spells CASSKHYSRDRGVETQYF. CDR3 bases: TGTGCCAGCAGCAAACATTACTCCCGGGACAGGGGAGTAGAGACCCAGTACTTC. The variable domain in full, with the rest retrieved from reference TRBV7-6 and TRBJ2-5, is GAGVSQSPRYKVTKRGQDVALRCDPISGHVSLYWYRQALGQGPEFLTYFNYEAQQDKSGLPNDRFSAERPEGSISTLTIQRTEQRDSAMYRCASSKHYSRDRGVETQYFGPGTRLLVL.

This clone was seen more than once but under ten times. The V and J genes are TRBV10-3 and TRBJ2-2; tentatively, D is TRBD1 (6 bases). Germline assignment: CDR1 ENHRY and CDR2 SYGVKD. The ends were cut back, 7 bases at V and 4 bases at J, with 16 bases in the middle. CDR3 length equals 15 residues. DNA for the CDR3: TGTGCCATCAAGATTGCAGGGGAGAGCACCGGGGAGCTGTTTTTT. Translating it yields CAIKIAGESTGELFF.

The chain uses TRBV5-1 and TRBJ2-7; D is possibly TRBD1 (5 bases). Trimming left V 2 bases short and J 2 bases short, with 11 bases between. The length of the CDR3 is 14 residues. Germline values: CDR1 SGHRS, CDR2 YFSETQ. The CDR3 coding sequence is TGCGCCAGCAGCTTAGAAGGGGCCCCCTACGAGCAGTACTTC. The encoded protein is CASSLEGAPYEQYF. The variable domain in full, completed from reference TRBV5-1 and TRBJ2-7, reads KAGVTQTPRYLIKTRGQQVTLSCSPISGHRSVSWYQQTPGQGLQFLFEYFSETQRNKGNFPGRFSGRQFSNSRSEMNVSTLELGDSALYLCASSLEGAPYEQYFGPGTRLTVT.

This chain joins TRBV4-2 and TRBJ2-3, with TRBD2 identical over 11 bases. V was clipped by 3 bases and J by 6 bases; unmatched bases: 14. CDR3 size: 18 residues. CDR1 is LGHNA, CDR2 YNFKEQ, per germline. As DNA, the CDR3 is TGTGCCAGCAGCCAGGTTACCCCCGGACTAGCGGGTTCTGATACGCAGTATTTT. It codes for CASSQVTPGLAGSDTQYF.

The J gene is TRBJ1-3, the V gene TRBV21-1. TRBV21-1 is assigned pseudogene status. The CDR3 totals 14 residues. CDR3 sequence (DNA): TGTGCCAGCCGCCCCGCGGGCCCTGGAAACACCATATATTTT. Translating it yields CASRPAGPGNTIYF.

This clone occurred once. The chain has TRBV4-3 and TRBJ1-2, with a tentative D call TRBD1 (6 bases). CDR1 and CDR2 from the germline V gene are LGHNA and YSLEER. With 3 bases removed from V and 4 bases from J, the gap between germline ends came to 12 bases. The CDR3 runs 14 residues. CDR3 protein: CASSQNRVGYGYTF. CDR3 DNA sequence: TGCGCCAGCAGCCAGAACAGGGTGGGCTATGGCTACACCTTC.

In this sample, this clone turned up a few times. The chain couples TRBV25-1 to TRBJ2-7; 7 nucleotides align to TRBD1. From germline, CDR1 is MGHDK and CDR2 SYGVNS. This CDR3 comprises 15 residues. Unmatched junction bases numbered 9, after V lost 5 bases and J lost 2 bases. CDR3 sequence: CASSNQQGLTYEQYF. Here the CDR3 DNA reads TGTGCCAGCAGTAACCAACAGGGGCTTACCTACGAGCAGTACTTC.

This clone was seen a single time. The V gene is TRBV7-6, the J gene TRBJ2-1; D is possibly TRBD2 (5 bases). Between the trimmed V and J ends, which lost 1 base and 2 bases, there was a span of 12 bases. Germline-derived CDR1 and CDR2 are SGHVS and FNYEAQ. This CDR3 region has 16 residues. CDR3 nucleotides: TGTGCCAGCAGCTTAGTTGCGGGCCTTCCCTACAATGAGCAGTTCTTC. It yields the protein CASSLVAGLPYNEQFF. Complete variable domain (other parts from reference TRBV7-6 and TRBJ2-1): GAGVSQSPRYKVTKRGQDVALRCDPISGHVSLYWYRQALGQGPEFLTYFNYEAQQDKSGLPNDRFSAERPEGSISTLTIQRTEQRDSAMYRCASSLVAGLPYNEQFFGPGTRLTVL.

The chain links TRBV10-2 to TRBJ2-1; D is possibly TRBD2 (6 bases). Per the germline V gene, CDR1 is WSHSY and CDR2 is SAAADI. CDR3 size: 13 residues. Trimming cost V 6 bases and J 2 bases, with 8 bases left between them. CDR3 DNA: TGCGCCAGCAGCCGGACTACCTACAATGAGCAGTTCTTC. Translating it yields CASSRTTYNEQFF.

CDR3 coding DNA: TGCGCCAGCAGCTTGTATCAGGGGGACAGCCCATCCGCCCCCTGGAACACTGAAGCTTTCTTT. Translated: CASSLYQGDSPSAPWNTEAFF. This chain uses TRBV5-1 with TRBJ1-1; 7 bases line up with TRBD1. The CDR3 is 21 residues long. In germline, CDR1 is SGHRS, CDR2 YFSETQ. Trimming took 1 base from V and 1 from J; bases not matched to a gene: 22.

The V gene is TRBV19, the J gene TRBJ2-3; 13 positions match TRBD2. Looked up from germline, CDR1 is LNHDA and CDR2 is SQIVND (reference sequence). The CDR3 covers 16 residues. The J segment lost 4 bases and the V segment lost 6 bases, leaving 7 bases of the junction unmatched. CDR3 in amino acids: CASSPGLAGVPDTQYF. CDR3 bases: TGTGCCAGTAGCCCCGGACTAGCGGGAGTTCCAGATACGCAGTATTTT.

The J gene is TRBJ1-2, the V gene TRBV29-1; no reliable D call. The germline gives CDR1 SQVTM, CDR2 ANQGSEA. The CDR3 contains 14 residues. V was trimmed by 4 bases and J by 4 bases, leaving 16 bases between them. As DNA, the CDR3 is TGCAGCGTTGTCAATCCTAGGTCGGGCTATGGCTACACCTTC. Protein product: CSVVNPRSGYGYTF.

As concerns this clone: The same CDR3 also results from other DNA sequences found in this sample. This chain uses TRBV7-9 with TRBJ1-3; D not resolved. Germline V lookup: CDR1 SEHNR, CDR2 FQNEAQ (reference sequence). V was cut by 5 bases and J by 2 bases, with 10 bases left in between. This CDR3 is 14 amino acids long. The CDR3 sequence: CASSLAGTGNTIYF. The CDR3 nucleotides are TGTGCCAGCAGCCTGGCGGGTACTGGAAACACCATATATTTT.

CDR3 in amino acids: CASSQGASHEQYF. The CDR3 DNA reads TGCGCCAGCAGCCAAGGAGCGTCCCACGAGCAGTACTTC. The rearrangement links TRBV4-1 to TRBJ2-7; no clear D gene. Germline V gene data show CDR1 as MGHRA and CDR2 as YSYEKL. CDR3 length: 13 residues. V was cut by 1 base and J by 5 bases, with 9 bases left in between.

The rearrangement uses TRBV29-1 and TRBJ1-1; D not resolved. Germline V gene lookup returns CDR1 SQVTM and CDR2 ANQGSEA. V lost 6 bases and J lost 5, with 19 bases in between. The CDR3 is made up of 14 amino acids. The CDR3 sequence: CSVGMLREDTEAFF. The CDR3 coding sequence is TGCAGCGTGGGAATGCTGAGGGAGGATACTGAAGCTTTCTTT.

The rearrangement uses TRBV2 and TRBJ1-5, with 10 positions matching TRBD1. V was clipped by 6 bases and J by 9 bases; unmatched bases: 8. Germline CDR1 is SNHLY and CDR2 is FYNNEI. This CDR3 contains 14 residues. The CDR3: CASRGRQGARPQHF. As DNA, the CDR3 is TGTGCCAGCAGGGGTAGACAGGGGGCGAGGCCCCAGCATTTT.

This clone was recorded a few times. The chain uses TRBV27 and TRBJ2-2, with TRBD2 identical over 7 bases. V lost 2 bases and J lost 5; bases outside the gene matches: 5. This CDR3 spans 15 amino acids. Per germline, CDR1 MNHEY and CDR2 SMNVEV (reference sequence). The CDR3 is CASSLRGRGTGELFF. In nucleotides, the CDR3 is TGTGCCAGCAGTTTAAGAGGGAGGGGTACCGGGGAGCTGTTTTTT.

The rearrangement uses TRBV2 and TRBJ2-7; 10 nucleotides align to TRBD2. CDR1 and CDR2 (germline): SNHLY, FYNNEI. The CDR3 has 14 residues. Trimming took 6 bases from V and 3 from J; bases not matched to a gene: 5. The CDR3 DNA sequence: TGTGCCAGCAGCGGACTAGCGGCCTACTACGAGCAGTACTTC. Protein: CASSGLAAYYEQYF.

The V and J genes are TRBV6-5 and TRBJ2-7, with 7 bases lining up with TRBD1. CDR1 and CDR2 from the germline V gene are MNHEY and SVGAGI. V was clipped by 6 bases and J by 0 bases; unmatched bases: 8. The CDR3 length is 15 residues. CDR3 in DNA: TGTGCCAGCAGGGGACCCGGACAGGTCTCCTACGAGCAGTACTTC. This gives the protein CASRGPGQVSYEQYF.

Points on this clone: This sample also contains other DNA sequences that code for the same CDR3. This chain uses TRBV5-5 with TRBJ2-1; D perhaps matches TRBD2 (5 bases). Germline V lookup: CDR1 SGHKS, CDR2 YYEKEE (reference sequence). The CDR3 contains 16 residues. Trimming left V 3 bases short and J 6 bases short, with 19 bases between. The CDR3 sequence: CASSSYLARVGNEQFF. CDR3 in DNA: TGTGCCAGCAGCTCCTACTTAGCGCGAGTAGGCAATGAGCAGTTCTTC.

The chain couples TRBV6-6 to TRBJ2-7; perhaps TRBD2 as D (5 bases). V was clipped by 6 bases and J by 4 bases, with 7 bases between them. CDR1 and CDR2 from the germline V gene are MNHNY and SVGAGI (reference sequence). The CDR3 has 11 amino acids. This CDR3 is CASRTGYEQYF. The CDR3 coding sequence is TGTGCCAGCAGGACGGGATACGAGCAGTACTTC.

This sequence joins TRBV7-2 and TRBJ1-3; 11 nucleotides agree with TRBD1. CDR3 size: 16 residues. CDR1 SGHTA and CDR2 FQGNSA come from the germline V gene. Trimming at V came to 5 bases and at J to 1 base, leaving 4 bases not matched to a gene. The CDR3 sequence: CASSPGQGASGNTIYF. CDR3 nucleotide sequence: TGTGCCAGCAGCCCAGGACAGGGGGCGTCTGGAAACACCATATATTTT.

The genes are TRBV19 and TRBJ2-2; D might be TRBD2 (6 bases). The germline CDR1 and CDR2 sequences are LNHDA and SQIVND (reference sequence). The CDR3 contains 14 residues. V lost 6 bases to trimming and J lost 6 bases, with 14 bases between them. CDR3 nucleotide sequence: TGTGCCAGTAGGGTGCTAGCGAGGGCCGGGGAGCTGTTTTTT. Its translation: CASRVLARAGELFF.

The rearrangement joins TRBV28 to TRBJ1-5, with TRBD1 as a possible D gene (6 bases). Per the germline V gene, CDR1 is MDHEN and CDR2 is SYDVKM. Trimming removed 6 bases from V and 5 bases from J, with 14 bases in between. The CDR3 runs 14 residues. CDR3 amino acids: CASRPSWGHQPQHF. Here the CDR3 DNA reads TGTGCCAGCAGGCCCTCATGGGGGCATCAGCCCCAGCATTTT.

By share, this clone ranks as medium-sized. The chain links TRBV6-1 to TRBJ1-2; no clear D gene. V gave up 0 bases and J gave up 3 bases, with 8 bases separating them. The germline V gene has CDR1 MNHNS and CDR2 SASEGT. This CDR3 has 14 amino acids. The CDR3 region is CASSEAEQHYGYTF. The CDR3, as DNA: TGTGCCAGCAGTGAAGCGGAGCAACACTATGGCTACACCTTC.

The rearrangement joins TRBV5-1 to TRBJ1-1, with D uncertain. V was cut by 10 bases and J by 0 bases, with 13 bases left in between. The CDR3 length is 13 residues. Per the germline V gene, CDR1 is SGHRS and CDR2 is YFSETQ. CDR3 sequence (DNA): TGCGCCTCTCTTGAGGGCGTGAACACTGAAGCTTTCTTT. Translation gives CASLEGVNTEAFF.

A word on this clone: Other DNA sequences from this sample encode an identical CDR3 as well. The chain couples TRBV5-1 to TRBJ2-7; tentative D call: TRBD1 (7 bases). CDR1 is SGHRS and CDR2 is YFSETQ in the germline V gene. The V end was cut by 0 bases, the J end by 4 bases, with 11 bases between. The CDR3 covers 14 residues. Written as DNA, the CDR3 is TGCGCCAGCAGCTTGGCAGGGGGGCAGTACGAGCAGTACTTC. The encoded protein is CASSLAGGQYEQYF. The whole variable domain, remainder taken from reference TRBV5-1 and TRBJ2-7, is KAGVTQTPRYLIKTRGQQVTLSCSPISGHRSVSWYQQTPGQGLQFLFEYFSETQRNKGNFPGRFSGRQFSNSRSEMNVSTLELGDSALYLCASSLAGGQYEQYFGPGTRLTVT.

The chain is built from TRBV16 and TRBJ2-7; D is unresolved. The CDR3 is 11 amino acids. CDR1 is KGHSY and CDR2 is FQNENV in the germline V gene. V was trimmed by 4 bases and J by 6 bases, leaving 7 bases between them. The CDR3 DNA follows: TGTGCCAGCAGCCTCTCGGTCGAGCAGTACTTC. Translating gives CASSLSVEQYF.